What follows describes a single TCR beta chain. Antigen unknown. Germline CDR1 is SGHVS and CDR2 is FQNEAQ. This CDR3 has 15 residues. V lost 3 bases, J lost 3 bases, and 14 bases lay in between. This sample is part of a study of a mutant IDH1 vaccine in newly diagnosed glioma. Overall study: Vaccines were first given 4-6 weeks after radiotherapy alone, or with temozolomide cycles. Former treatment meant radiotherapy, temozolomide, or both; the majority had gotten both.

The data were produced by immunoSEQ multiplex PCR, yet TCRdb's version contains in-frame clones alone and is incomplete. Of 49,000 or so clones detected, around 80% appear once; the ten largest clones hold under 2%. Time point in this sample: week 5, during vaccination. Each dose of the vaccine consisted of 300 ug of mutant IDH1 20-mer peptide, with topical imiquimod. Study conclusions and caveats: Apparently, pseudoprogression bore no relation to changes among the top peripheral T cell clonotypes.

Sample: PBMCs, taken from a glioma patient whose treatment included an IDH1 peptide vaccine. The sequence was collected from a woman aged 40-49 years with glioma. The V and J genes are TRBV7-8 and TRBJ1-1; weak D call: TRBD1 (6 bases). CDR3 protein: CASSLGLPGDTEAFF. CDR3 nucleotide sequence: TGTGCCAGCAGCTTGGGACTCCCAGGGGACACTGAAGCTTTCTTT.